One TCR beta chain is described in this entry. In the study's own analysis: Reference gene primer amplification gave nucleated cell count estimates. Method: immunoSEQ multiplex PCR; TCRdb's copy keeps in-frame clones and lacks some. That table is the source of V, J and clone size, and D and trimming were worked out from the DNA. The sample holds 300,000 or so clones, around four fifths seen once. The sample belongs to a study of blood T cell repertoires in COVID-19. Study as a whole: COVID-19 samples from acute and convalescent phases originated in the United States, Italy and Spain.

Per germline, CDR1 SGHNT and CDR2 YYREEE (reference sequence). The length of the CDR3 is 18 residues. This chain joins TRBV5-4 and TRBJ2-1; 10 positions match TRBD2. Sequencing was carried out using peripheral blood. The sequence was obtained from a woman between 45 and 60 years old with active or convalescent COVID-19. This chain's CDR3 is CAGGRDGLAEISYNEQFF. The CDR3 bases are TGTGCGGGGGGGAGGGACGGACTAGCGGAGATCTCCTACAATGAGCAGTTCTTC.